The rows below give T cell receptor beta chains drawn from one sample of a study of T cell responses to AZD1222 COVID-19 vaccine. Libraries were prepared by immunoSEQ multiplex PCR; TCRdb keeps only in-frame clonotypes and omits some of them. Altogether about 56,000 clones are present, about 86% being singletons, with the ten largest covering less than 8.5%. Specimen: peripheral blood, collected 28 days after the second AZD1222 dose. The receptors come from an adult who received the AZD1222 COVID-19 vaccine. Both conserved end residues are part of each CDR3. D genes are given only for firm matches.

CDR3 DNA: TGTGCCAGCAGTTTACGCTGGGGATATAGCAATCAGCCCCAGCATTTT; CDR3 protein: CASSLRWGYSNQPQHF; V gene: TRBV27; D gene: -; J gene: TRBJ1-5
CDR3 DNA: TGCAGCGTTCGTGACACGAGGGGCCCGAACACCGGGGAGCTGTTTTTT; CDR3 protein: CSVRDTRGPNTGELFF; V gene: TRBV29-1; D gene: -; J gene: TRBJ2-2
CDR3 DNA: TGTGCCAGCAGCACTCGGACGGTTAGCTCCTATAATTCACCCCTCCACTTT; CDR3 protein: CASSTRTVSSYNSPLHF; V gene: TRBV21-1; D gene: -; J gene: TRBJ1-6
CDR3 DNA: TGCGCCAGCAGCCAAAAGCTACAGGCGGGGGGGCCCATATATTTT; CDR3 protein: CASSQKLQAGGPIYF; V gene: TRBV4-3; D gene: -; J gene: TRBJ1-3
CDR3 DNA: TGCGCCAGCAGCAGCCAAGAGGGAGGGTTTAATGAAAAACTGTTTTTT; CDR3 protein: CASSSQEGGFNEKLFF; V gene: TRBV4-1; D gene: -; J gene: TRBJ1-4
CDR3 DNA: TGTGCCAGCAGTTCCGGGTCCGGCAATCAGCCCCAGCATTTT; CDR3 protein: CASSSGSGNQPQHF; V gene: TRBV7-2; D gene: -; J gene: TRBJ1-5
CDR3 DNA: TGCGCCAGCAGCTTACCGGGACAGGGGGCGATGGGGGCCAACGTCCTGACTTTC; CDR3 protein: CASSLPGQGAMGANVLTF; V gene: TRBV5-1; D gene: TRBD1; J gene: TRBJ2-6
CDR3 DNA: TGTGCCAGCACCTTCAGCGGACATTCCTTCTACGAGCAGTACTTC; CDR3 protein: CASTFSGHSFYEQYF; V gene: TRBV28; D gene: -; J gene: TRBJ2-7
CDR3 DNA: TGTGCCAGCAGTTTAGGGGTTTCTTCACCCCTCCACTTT; CDR3 protein: CASSLGVSSPLHF; V gene: TRBV12-3/TRBV12-4; D gene: -; J gene: TRBJ1-6
CDR3 DNA: TGTGCCAGCAGCTCGGGAGGGGAACGGGCCCCCTACGAGCAGTACTTC; CDR3 protein: CASSSGGERAPYEQYF; V gene: TRBV5-4; D gene: TRBD2; J gene: TRBJ2-7
CDR3 DNA: TGTGCCACCAGCCGAGCAGGGGGACTAGCGGTCTACAATGAGCAGTTCTTC; CDR3 protein: CATSRAGGLAVYNEQFF; V gene: TRBV15; D gene: TRBD2; J gene: TRBJ2-1
CDR3 DNA: TGTGCCAGCAGCTTTACCGGTTTGCCTGGTGTTGGACAGCCCCAGCATTTT; CDR3 protein: CASSFTGLPGVGQPQHF; V gene: TRBV11-3; D gene: -; J gene: TRBJ1-5
CDR3 DNA: TGTGCCAGTAAGACAGGGCGGGGGCTTGGGGACACCGGGGAGCTGTTTTTT; CDR3 protein: CASKTGRGLGDTGELFF; V gene: TRBV19; D gene: -; J gene: TRBJ2-2
CDR3 DNA: TGTGCCAGCAGTCTAGCGGGGGGGCGGACAGATACGCAGTATTTT; CDR3 protein: CASSLAGGRTDTQYF; V gene: TRBV9; D gene: TRBD2; J gene: TRBJ2-3
CDR3 DNA: TGTGCCAGCAGCCAGCGGGAGGGGGACGGCTACACCTTC; CDR3 protein: CASSQREGDGYTF; V gene: TRBV2; D gene: -; J gene: TRBJ1-2
CDR3 DNA: TGTGCCTGGAGTGCACAGGCAAATGAAAAACTGTTTTTT; CDR3 protein: CAWSAQANEKLFF; V gene: TRBV30; D gene: -; J gene: TRBJ1-4